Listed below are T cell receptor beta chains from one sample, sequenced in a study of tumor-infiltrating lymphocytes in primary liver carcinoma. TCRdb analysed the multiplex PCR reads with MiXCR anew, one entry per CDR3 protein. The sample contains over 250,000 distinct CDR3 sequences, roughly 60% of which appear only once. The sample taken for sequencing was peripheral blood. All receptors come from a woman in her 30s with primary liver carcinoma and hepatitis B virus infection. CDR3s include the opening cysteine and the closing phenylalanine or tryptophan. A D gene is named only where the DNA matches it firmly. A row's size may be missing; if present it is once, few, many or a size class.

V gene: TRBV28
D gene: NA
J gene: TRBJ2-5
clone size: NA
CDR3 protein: CASNPLPGLEDQETQYF
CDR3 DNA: TGTGCCAGCAATCCCCTTCCGGGACTGGAGGATCAAGAGACCCAGTACTTC

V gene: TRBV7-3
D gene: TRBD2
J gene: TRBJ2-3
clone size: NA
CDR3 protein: CASSFSGGGLGGTQYF
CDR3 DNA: TGTGCCAGCAGCTTCTCTGGCGGGGGGTTAGGGGGTACGCAGTATTTT

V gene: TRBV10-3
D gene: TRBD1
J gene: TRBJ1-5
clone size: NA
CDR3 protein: CAISPGGVAQHF
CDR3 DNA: TGTGCCATCAGCCCAGGGGGGGTGGCCCAGCATTTT

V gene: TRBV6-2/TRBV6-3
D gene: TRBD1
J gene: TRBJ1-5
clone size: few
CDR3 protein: CASSLFGQANQPQHF
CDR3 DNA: TGTGCCAGCAGTCTCTTTGGACAGGCGAATCAGCCCCAGCATTTT

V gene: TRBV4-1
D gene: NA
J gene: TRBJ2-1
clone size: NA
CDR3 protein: CASNQESPTGYNEQFF
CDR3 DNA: TGCGCCAGCAACCAAGAGTCACCGACAGGATACAATGAGCAGTTCTTC

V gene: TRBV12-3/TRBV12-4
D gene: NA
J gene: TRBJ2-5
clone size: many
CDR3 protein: CASSLGWTQYF
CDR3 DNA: TGTGCCAGCAGTTTGGGTTGGACCCAGTACTTC

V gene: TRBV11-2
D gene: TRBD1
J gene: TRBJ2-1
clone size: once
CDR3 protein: CASSLDRGFHNERFF
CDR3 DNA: TGTGCCAGCAGCCTGGACAGGGGCTTCCACAATGAGCGGTTCTTC

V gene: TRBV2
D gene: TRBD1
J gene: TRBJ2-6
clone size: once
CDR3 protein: CASRRRDRLSGPGAYVLTF
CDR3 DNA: TGTGCCAGCAGGAGACGGGACAGGTTGAGCGGACCTGGGGCCTACGTCCTGACTTTC

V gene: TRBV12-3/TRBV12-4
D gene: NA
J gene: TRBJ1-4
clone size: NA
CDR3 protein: CASKVQHNEKLFF
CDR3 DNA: TGTGCCAGCAAGGTACAGCATAATGAAAAACTGTTTTTT

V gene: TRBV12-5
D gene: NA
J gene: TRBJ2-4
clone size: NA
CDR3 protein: CASGQTVALAKNIQYF
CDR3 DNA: TGTGCTAGTGGCCAGACAGTCGCTTTAGCCAAAAACATTCAGTACTTC

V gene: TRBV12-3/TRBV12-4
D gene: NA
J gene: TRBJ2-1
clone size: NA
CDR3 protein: CVSSLGHFEQFF
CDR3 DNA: TGTGTCAGCAGTTTAGGACATTTTGAGCAGTTCTTC

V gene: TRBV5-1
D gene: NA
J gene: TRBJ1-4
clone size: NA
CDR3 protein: CASSFLCTGLPTLEKLFF
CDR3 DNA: TGCGCCAGCAGCTTCCTTTGCACAGGGCTCCCTACCCTTGAAAAACTGTTTTTT

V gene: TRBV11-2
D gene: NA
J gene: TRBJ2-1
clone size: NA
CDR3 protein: CASSPGGWGDEQFF
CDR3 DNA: TGTGCCAGCAGTCCCGGGGGATGGGGCGATGAGCAGTTCTTC

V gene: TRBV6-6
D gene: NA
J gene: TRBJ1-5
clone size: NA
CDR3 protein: CTSIPQGGLQPQHF
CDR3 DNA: TGTACCAGCATTCCGCAGGGTGGGTTGCAGCCCCAGCATTTT

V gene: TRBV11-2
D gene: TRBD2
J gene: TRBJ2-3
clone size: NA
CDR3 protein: CVSSPSGGSGRVGDTQYF
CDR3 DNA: TGTGTCAGCAGCCCCTCGGGTGGTAGCGGGAGAGTAGGGGATACGCAGTATTTT

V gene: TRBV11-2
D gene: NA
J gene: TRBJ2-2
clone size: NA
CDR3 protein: CVSSQPLGARTGELFF
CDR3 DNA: TGTGTCAGCAGCCAACCTCTAGGAGCCAGGACCGGGGAGCTGTTTTTT

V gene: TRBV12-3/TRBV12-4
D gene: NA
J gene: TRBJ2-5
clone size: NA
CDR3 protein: CASRSEGGGESQYF
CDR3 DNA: TGTGCCAGCAGAAGTGAAGGGGGCGGGGAGTCCCAGTACTTC

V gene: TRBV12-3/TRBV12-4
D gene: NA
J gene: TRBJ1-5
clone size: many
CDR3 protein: CASRPGVSNQPQHF
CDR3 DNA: TGTGCCAGCAGACCAGGGGTAAGCAATCAGCCCCAGCATTTT